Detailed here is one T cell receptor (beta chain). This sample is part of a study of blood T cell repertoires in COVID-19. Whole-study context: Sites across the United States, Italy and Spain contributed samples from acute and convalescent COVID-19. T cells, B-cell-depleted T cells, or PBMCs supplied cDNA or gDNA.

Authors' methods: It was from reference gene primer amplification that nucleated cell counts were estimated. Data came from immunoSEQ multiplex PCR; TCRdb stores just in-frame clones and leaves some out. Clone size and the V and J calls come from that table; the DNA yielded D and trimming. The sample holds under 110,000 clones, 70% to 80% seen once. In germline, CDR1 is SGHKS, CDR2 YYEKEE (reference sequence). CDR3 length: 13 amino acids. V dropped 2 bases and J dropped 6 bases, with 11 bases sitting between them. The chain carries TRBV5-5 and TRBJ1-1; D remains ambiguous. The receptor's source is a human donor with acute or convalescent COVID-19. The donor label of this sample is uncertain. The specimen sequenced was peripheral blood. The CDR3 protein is CASSLIRGSEAFF. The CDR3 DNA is TGTGCCAGCAGCTTAATCCGGGGATCTGAAGCTTTCTTT.